This entry lists 15 T cell receptor beta chains sequenced from one sample in a study of CD8+ T cells in alopecia areata. TCR sequencing used cDNA made by reverse transcription of extracted RNA. TCRdb's copy holds only in-frame clones and misses some; the assay was immunoSEQ multiplex PCR. The sample lists some 170,000 clones; roughly 63% were seen once. The sequences come from CD4+ T cells sorted from blood, collected at week 0. These receptors all come from a human donor with alopecia areata.

CDR3 region: CASSLRGASSYNEQFF. CDR3 DNA sequence: TGTGCCAGCAGTTTAAGAGGGGCGAGCTCCTACAATGAGCAGTTCTTC. This chain links TRBV27 with TRBJ2-1; perhaps D is TRBD1 or TRBD2 (5 bases each). CDR1 is MNHEY, CDR2 SMNVEV, per germline (reference sequence). This CDR3 spans 16 amino acids. Trimming shortened V by 2 bases and J by 0 bases, and 11 bases separated the two germline ends.

This clone was seen more than once but under ten times. The V and J genes are TRBV13 and TRBJ2-5; 7 nucleotides match TRBD1. The CDR3 is 14 amino acids. The germline gives CDR1 PRHDT, CDR2 FYEKMQ (reference sequence). V shed 4 bases, J shed 4 bases, and the junction held 6 bases outside the gene matches. In DNA form, the CDR3 reads TGTGCCAGCAGCTCAAAGGGGGCTGGAGAGACCCAGTACTTC. Its protein product is CASSSKGAGETQYF.

The genes are TRBV19 and TRBJ2-1, with 8 bases lining up with TRBD1. V lost 8 bases and J lost 8; bases outside the gene matches: 14. Germline lookup yields CDR1 LNHDA and CDR2 SQIVND (reference sequence). The length of the CDR3 is 15 residues. The CDR3 loop reads CASSFLADREHEQFF. The CDR3 DNA reads as TGTGCCAGTTCCTTCCTTGCGGACAGGGAACATGAGCAGTTCTTC.

The V gene is TRBV29-1, the J gene TRBJ2-6, with a tentative D call TRBD1 (5 bases). Germline CDR1 SQVTM, CDR2 ANQGSEA. The CDR3 length is 14 residues. Trimming pared 4 bases from V and 0 bases from J, leaving 7 bases between. The CDR3 sequence: CSVVGDSGANVLTF. In DNA form, the CDR3 reads TGCAGCGTTGTAGGGGACTCTGGGGCCAACGTCCTGACTTTC. The variable domain in full, completed from reference TRBV29-1 and TRBJ2-6, reads SAVISQKPSRDICQRGTSLTIQCQVDSQVTMMFWYRQQPGQSLTLIATANQGSEATYESGFVIDKFPISRPNLTFSTLTVSNMSPEDSSIYLCSVVGDSGANVLTFGAGSRLTVL.

The genes are TRBV28 and TRBJ1-2; 9 nucleotides match TRBD1. J gave up 7 bases and V 7 bases, and 13 bases lay outside the gene matches. Germline CDR1 is MDHEN and CDR2 is SYDVKM. CDR3 length: 15 residues. CDR3 in DNA: TGTGCCAGCACCCCAGATGGACAGGGGCGAGGTGGCTACACCTTC. Its protein is CASTPDGQGRGGYTF.

The chain has TRBV2 and TRBJ2-3; 8 bases map to TRBD2. CDR3 size: 15 residues. Germline V gene lookup returns CDR1 SNHLY and CDR2 FYNNEI. The J segment lost 0 bases and the V segment lost 7 bases, leaving 6 bases of the junction unmatched. The CDR3 loop is CASNKAGASTDTQYF. As DNA, the CDR3 is TGTGCCAGCAATAAAGCGGGGGCCAGCACAGATACGCAGTATTTT.

This clone appeared a few times. The chain combines TRBV6-1 with TRBJ1-1, with D possibly being TRBD1 (5 bases). The germline V and J ends were trimmed by 5 bases and 1 base, with 14 bases remaining between them. This CDR3 has 15 residues. CDR1 and CDR2 (germline): MNHNS, SASEGT. The CDR3 spells CASSIRGPWNTEAFF. The CDR3 DNA reads as TGTGCCAGCAGTATTCGGGGACCTTGGAACACTGAAGCTTTCTTT.

The rearrangement links TRBV7-8 to TRBJ2-5; 8 bases agree with TRBD2. CDR1 and CDR2 from the germline V gene are SGHVS and FQNEAQ. The ends lost 5 bases at V and 5 bases at J; junction bases unmatched: 10. The length of the CDR3 is 15 residues. CDR3 nucleotides: TGTGCCAGCAGCCAAGACGGCGGGGGGCAGGAGACCCAGTACTTC. It yields the protein CASSQDGGGQETQYF.

Only one count was recorded for this clone. CDR3 region: CASPGQHEAFF. The CDR3 DNA is TGCGCCAGCCCTGGACAGCATGAAGCTTTCTTT. This rearrangement joins TRBV5-1 to TRBJ1-1; the D gene is possibly TRBD1 (6 bases). The CDR3 runs 11 residues. V was pared by 7 bases and J by 7 bases, with 11 bases between. CDR1 and CDR2 from the germline V gene are SGHRS and YFSETQ.

The chain has TRBV4-3 and TRBJ2-1, with D possibly matching TRBD2 (5 bases). Per the germline V gene, CDR1 is LGHNA and CDR2 is YSLEER. This CDR3 has 17 amino acids. With 1 base removed from V and 4 bases from J, the gap between germline ends came to 17 bases. CDR3 coding DNA: TGCGCCAGCAGCCAAGGAGGCCTAGAGGGCCTATACAATGAGCAGTTCTTC. Residues: CASSQGGLEGLYNEQFF.

The chain joins TRBV29-1 to TRBJ2-5; 10 bases are shared with TRBD2. The V and J ends lost 3 bases and 2 bases, in that order; junction bases with no gene match: 9. Germline V gene data show CDR1 as SQVTM and CDR2 as ANQGSEA. CDR3 length: 16 amino acids. The CDR3 sequence: CSVESPSGGPQETQYF. DNA for the CDR3: TGCAGCGTTGAGTCCCCTAGCGGGGGACCACAAGAGACCCAGTACTTC.

This clone was detected a few times. This sequence joins TRBV30 and TRBJ2-3; a weak D match, TRBD1 (5 bases). Germline V lookup: CDR1 GTSNPN, CDR2 SVGIG (reference sequence). The CDR3 contains 11 residues. V lost 4 bases, J lost 6 bases, and 8 bases lay in between. The DNA for the CDR3 is TGTGCCTGGAACAGGATGGATACGCAGTATTTT. This translates into CAWNRMDTQYF.

DNA of the CDR3: TGCAGCGTTGGGGGACACCTAACCACTGAAGCTTTCTTT. Translated, it gives CSVGGHLTTEAFF. The chain recombines TRBV29-1 with TRBJ1-1, with D perhaps TRBD1 (6 bases). This CDR3 spans 13 amino acids. Trimming took 4 bases from V and 4 from J, leaving 13 bases between them. CDR1 and CDR2 (germline): SQVTM, ANQGSEA.

The V and J genes are TRBV29-1 and TRBJ2-1, with D maybe TRBD1 (6 bases). V was trimmed by 2 bases and J by 2 bases, leaving 16 bases between them. The CDR3 loop spans 16 amino acids. The germline V gene encodes CDR1 SQVTM and CDR2 ANQGSEA. CDR3 DNA sequence: TGCAGCGTTGAACCTACCAGCAGGGGCACCTACAATGAGCAGTTCTTC. It is translated as CSVEPTSRGTYNEQFF.

This rearrangement joins TRBV5-6 to TRBJ1-1; no firm D call. The CDR3 consists of 13 residues. V was pared by 1 base and J by 4 bases, with 8 bases between. In germline, CDR1 is SGHDT, CDR2 YYEEEE. The CDR3 DNA is TGTGCCAGCAGCTTGACGGCTCGCACTGAAGCTTTCTTT. Protein product: CASSLTARTEAFF.